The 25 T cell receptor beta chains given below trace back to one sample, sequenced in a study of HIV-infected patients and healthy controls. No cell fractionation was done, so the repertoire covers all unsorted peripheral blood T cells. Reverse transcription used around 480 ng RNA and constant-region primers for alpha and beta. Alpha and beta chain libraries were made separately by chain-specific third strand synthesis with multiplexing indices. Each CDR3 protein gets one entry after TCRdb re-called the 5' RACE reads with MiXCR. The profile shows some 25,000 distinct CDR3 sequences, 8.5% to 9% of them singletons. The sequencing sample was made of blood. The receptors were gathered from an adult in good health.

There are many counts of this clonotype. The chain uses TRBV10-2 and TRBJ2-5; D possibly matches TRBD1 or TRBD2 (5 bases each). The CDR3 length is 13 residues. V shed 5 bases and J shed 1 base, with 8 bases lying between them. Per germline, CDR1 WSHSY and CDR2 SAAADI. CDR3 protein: CASSPGTQETQYF. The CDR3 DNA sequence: TGCGCCAGCAGTCCCGGGACCCAAGAGACCCAGTACTTC.

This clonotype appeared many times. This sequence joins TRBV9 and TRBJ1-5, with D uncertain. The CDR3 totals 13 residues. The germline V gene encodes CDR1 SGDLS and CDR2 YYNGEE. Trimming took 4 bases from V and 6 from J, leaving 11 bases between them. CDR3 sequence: CASSSGSGQPQHF. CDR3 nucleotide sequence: TGTGCCAGCAGCTCCGGGAGTGGTCAGCCCCAGCATTTT.

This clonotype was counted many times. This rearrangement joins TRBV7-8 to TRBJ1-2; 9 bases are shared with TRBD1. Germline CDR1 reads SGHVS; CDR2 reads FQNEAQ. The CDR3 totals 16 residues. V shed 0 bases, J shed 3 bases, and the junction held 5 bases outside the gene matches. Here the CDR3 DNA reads TGTGCCAGCAGCTTAGCTGGACAGGGGACGGACTATGGCTACACCTTC. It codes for CASSLAGQGTDYGYTF.

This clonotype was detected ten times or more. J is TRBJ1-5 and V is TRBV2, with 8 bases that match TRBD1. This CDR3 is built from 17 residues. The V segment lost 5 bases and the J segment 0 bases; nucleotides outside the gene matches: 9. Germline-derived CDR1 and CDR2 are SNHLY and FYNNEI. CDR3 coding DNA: TGTGCCAGCAGTTTAGACCCGGGACAGGCTAGCAATCAGCCCCAGCATTTT. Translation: CASSLDPGQASNQPQHF.

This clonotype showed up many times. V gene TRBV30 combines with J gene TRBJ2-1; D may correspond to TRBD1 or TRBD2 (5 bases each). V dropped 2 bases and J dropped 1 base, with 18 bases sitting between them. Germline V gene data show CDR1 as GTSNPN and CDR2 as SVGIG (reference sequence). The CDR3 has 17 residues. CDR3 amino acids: CAWSRDVQGFSYNEQFF. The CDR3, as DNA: TGTGCCTGGAGTCGGGACGTGCAGGGATTTTCCTACAATGAGCAGTTCTTC.

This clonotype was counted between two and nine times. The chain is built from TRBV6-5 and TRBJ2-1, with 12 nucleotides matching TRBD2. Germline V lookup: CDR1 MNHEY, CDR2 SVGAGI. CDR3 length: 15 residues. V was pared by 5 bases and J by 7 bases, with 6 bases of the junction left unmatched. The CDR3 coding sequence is TGTGCCAGCAGTCTAGCGGGGGGGCCGGGTAATGAGCAGTTCTTC. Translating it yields CASSLAGGPGNEQFF.

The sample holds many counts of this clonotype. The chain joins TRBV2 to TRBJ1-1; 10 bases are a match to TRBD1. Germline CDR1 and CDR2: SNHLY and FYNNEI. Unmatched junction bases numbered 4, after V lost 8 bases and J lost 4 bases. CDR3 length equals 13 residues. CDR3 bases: TGTGCCAGCCTGGACAGGGGGGGCACTGAAGCTTTCTTT. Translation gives CASLDRGGTEAFF. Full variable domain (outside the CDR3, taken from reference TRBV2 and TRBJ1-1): EPEVTQTPSHQVTQMGQEVILRCVPISNHLYFYWYRQILGQKVEFLVSFYNNEISEKSEIFDDQFSVERPDGSNFTLKIRSTKLEDSAMYFCASLDRGGTEAFFGQGTRLTVV.

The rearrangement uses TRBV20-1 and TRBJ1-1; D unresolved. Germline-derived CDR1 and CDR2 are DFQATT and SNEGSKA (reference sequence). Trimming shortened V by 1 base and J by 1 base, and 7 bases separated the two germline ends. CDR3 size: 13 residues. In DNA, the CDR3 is TGCAGTGCTAGAGCGTCTGGGAACACTGAAGCTTTCTTT. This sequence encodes CSARASGNTEAFF.

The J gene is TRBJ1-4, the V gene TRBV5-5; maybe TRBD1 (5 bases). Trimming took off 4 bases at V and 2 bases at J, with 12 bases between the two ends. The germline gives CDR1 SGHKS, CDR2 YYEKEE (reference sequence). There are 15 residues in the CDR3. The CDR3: CASSRVGTTNEKLFF. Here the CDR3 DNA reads TGTGCCAGCAGCCGGGTCGGGACCACTAATGAAAAACTGTTTTTT.

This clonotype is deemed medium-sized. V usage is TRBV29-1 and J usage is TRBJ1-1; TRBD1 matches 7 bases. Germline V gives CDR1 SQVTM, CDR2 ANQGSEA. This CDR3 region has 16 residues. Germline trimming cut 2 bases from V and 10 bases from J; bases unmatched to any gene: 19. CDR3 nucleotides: TGCAGCGTTGAACCGGCAAGACAGGGCCTCTCCCGAGGAGCTTTCTTT. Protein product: CSVEPARQGLSRGAFF. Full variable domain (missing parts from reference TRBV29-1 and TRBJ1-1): SAVISQKPSRDICQRGTSLTIQCQVDSQVTMMFWYRQQPGQSLTLIATANQGSEATYESGFVIDKFPISRPNLTFSTLTVSNMSPEDSSIYLCSVEPARQGLSRGAFFGQGTRLTVV.

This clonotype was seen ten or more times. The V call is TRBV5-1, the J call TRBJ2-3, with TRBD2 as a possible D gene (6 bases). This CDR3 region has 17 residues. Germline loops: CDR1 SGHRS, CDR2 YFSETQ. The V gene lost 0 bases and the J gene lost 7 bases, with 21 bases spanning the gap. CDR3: CASSLESSAKPQYTQYF. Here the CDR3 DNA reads TGCGCCAGCAGCTTGGAATCTAGCGCCAAGCCCCAGTATACGCAGTATTTT.

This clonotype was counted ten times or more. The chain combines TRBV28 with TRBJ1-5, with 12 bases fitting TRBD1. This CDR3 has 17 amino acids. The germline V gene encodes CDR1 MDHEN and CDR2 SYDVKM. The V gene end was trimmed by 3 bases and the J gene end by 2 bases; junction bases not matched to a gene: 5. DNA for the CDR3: TGTGCCAGCAGTTTGAGGGACAGGGGGCTGGGCAATCAGCCCCAGCATTTT. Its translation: CASSLRDRGLGNQPQHF. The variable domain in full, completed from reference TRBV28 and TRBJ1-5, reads DVKVTQSSRYLVKRTGEKVFLECVQDMDHENMFWYRQDPGLGLRLIYFSYDVKMKEKGDIPEGYSVSREKKERFSLILESASTNQTSMYLCASSLRDRGLGNQPQHFGDGTRLSIL.

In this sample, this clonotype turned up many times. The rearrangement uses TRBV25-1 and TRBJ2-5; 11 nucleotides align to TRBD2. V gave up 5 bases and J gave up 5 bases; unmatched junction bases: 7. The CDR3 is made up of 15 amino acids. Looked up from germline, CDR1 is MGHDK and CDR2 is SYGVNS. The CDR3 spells CASSSTSGVIETQYF. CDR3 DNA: TGTGCCAGCAGTTCGACTAGCGGGGTTATCGAGACCCAGTACTTC.

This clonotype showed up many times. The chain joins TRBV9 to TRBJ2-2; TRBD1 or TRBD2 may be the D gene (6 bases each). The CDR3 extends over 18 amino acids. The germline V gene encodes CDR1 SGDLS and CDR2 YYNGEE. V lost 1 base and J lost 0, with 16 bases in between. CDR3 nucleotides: TGTGCCAGCAGCGTAACCCCCCGGGGGCCCTCGAACACCGGGGAGCTGTTTTTT. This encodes CASSVTPRGPSNTGELFF. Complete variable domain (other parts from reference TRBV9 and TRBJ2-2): DSGVTQTPKHLITATGQRVTLRCSPRSGDLSVYWYQQSLDQGLQFLIQYYNGEERAKGNILERFSAQQFPDLHSELNLSSLELGDSALYFCASSVTPRGPSNTGELFFGEGSRLTVL.

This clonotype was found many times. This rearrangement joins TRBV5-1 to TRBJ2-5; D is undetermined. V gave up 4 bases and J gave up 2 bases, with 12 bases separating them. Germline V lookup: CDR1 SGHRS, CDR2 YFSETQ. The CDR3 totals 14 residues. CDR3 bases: TGCGCCAGCAGCCCCCAGCTGCCTCAAGAGACCCAGTACTTC. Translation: CASSPQLPQETQYF.

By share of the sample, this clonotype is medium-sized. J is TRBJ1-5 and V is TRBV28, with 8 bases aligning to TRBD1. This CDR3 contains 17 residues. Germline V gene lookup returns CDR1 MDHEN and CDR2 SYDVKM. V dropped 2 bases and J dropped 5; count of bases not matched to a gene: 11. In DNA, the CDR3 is TGTGCCAGCAGTTTACTGTACCGGACAGGGAGGGATCAGCCCCAGCATTTT. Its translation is CASSLLYRTGRDQPQHF.

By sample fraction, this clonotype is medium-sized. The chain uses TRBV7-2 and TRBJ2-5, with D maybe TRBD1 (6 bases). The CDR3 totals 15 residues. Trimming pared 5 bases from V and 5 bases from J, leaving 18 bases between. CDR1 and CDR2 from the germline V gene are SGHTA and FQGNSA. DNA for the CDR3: TGTGCCAGCAGCGTACTCTACACAGGGTACGAGACCCAGTACTTC. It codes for CASSVLYTGYETQYF.

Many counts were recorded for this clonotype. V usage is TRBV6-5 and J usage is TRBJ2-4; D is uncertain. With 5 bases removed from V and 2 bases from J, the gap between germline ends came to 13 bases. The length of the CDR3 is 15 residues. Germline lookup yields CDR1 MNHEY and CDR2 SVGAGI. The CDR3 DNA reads TGTGCCAGCAGTAACACGTGGGATTCCAAAAACATTCAGTACTTC. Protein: CASSNTWDSKNIQYF.

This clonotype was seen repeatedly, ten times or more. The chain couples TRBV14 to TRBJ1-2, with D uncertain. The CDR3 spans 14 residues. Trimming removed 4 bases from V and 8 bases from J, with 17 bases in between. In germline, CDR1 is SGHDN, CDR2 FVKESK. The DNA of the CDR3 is TGTGCCAGCAGCCCGCGGAGGGTGCAGCAAGGCTACACCTTC. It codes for CASSPRRVQQGYTF.

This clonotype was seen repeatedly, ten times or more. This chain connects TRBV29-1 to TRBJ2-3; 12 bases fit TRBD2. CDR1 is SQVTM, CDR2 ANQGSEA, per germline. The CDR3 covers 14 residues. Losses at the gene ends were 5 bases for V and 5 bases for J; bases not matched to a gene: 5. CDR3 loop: CSVSSGGAGDTQYF. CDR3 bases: TGCAGCGTTTCTAGCGGGGGGGCAGGAGATACGCAGTATTTT.

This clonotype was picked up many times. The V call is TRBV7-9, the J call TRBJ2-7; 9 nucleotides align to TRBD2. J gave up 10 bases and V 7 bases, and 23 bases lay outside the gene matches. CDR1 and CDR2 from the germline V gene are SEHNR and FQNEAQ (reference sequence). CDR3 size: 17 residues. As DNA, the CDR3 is TGTGCCAGCACTATAGGTAGCGGGGGCGAATACCTACGATGTCAGTACTTC. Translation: CASTIGSGGEYLRCQYF.

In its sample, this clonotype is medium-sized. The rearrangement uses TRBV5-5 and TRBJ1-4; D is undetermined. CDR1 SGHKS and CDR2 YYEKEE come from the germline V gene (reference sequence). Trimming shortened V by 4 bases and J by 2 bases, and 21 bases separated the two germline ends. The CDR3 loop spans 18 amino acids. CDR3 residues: CASSLEAGRYFTNEKLFF. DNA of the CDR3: TGTGCCAGCAGCCTGGAGGCGGGCAGGTACTTCACTAATGAAAAACTGTTTTTT.

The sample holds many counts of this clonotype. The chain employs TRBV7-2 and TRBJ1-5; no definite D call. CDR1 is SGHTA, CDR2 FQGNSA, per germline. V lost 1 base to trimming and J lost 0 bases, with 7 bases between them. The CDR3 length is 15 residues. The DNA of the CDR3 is TGTGCCAGCAGCTTAGAGGAGAATAGCAATCAGCCCCAGCATTTT. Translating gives CASSLEENSNQPQHF.

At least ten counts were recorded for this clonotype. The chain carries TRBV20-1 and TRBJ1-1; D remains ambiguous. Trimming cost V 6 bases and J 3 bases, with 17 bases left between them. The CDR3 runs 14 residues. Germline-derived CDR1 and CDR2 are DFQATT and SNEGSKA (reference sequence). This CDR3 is CSAQLGRVDTEAFF. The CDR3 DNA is TGCAGTGCCCAGCTAGGGAGGGTGGACACTGAAGCTTTCTTT.

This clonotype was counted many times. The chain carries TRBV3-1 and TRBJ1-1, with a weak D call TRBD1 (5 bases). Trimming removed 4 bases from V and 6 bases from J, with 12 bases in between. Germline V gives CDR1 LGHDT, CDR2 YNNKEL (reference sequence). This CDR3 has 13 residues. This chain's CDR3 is CASSRLLGAEAFF. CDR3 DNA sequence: TGTGCCAGCAGCCGGTTGTTGGGGGCTGAAGCTTTCTTT.